Sequencing of this T cell receptor beta chain was carried out in a study of blood T cell repertoires in COVID-19. Study-level information: Researchers got acute and convalescent COVID-19 samples from the United States, Italy and Spain. From T cells, B-cell-depleted T cells, or PBMCs came the material, which was cDNA or gDNA.

V dropped 5 bases and J dropped 0; count of bases not matched to a gene: 4. CDR3 length: 15 residues. Germline CDR1 and CDR2: SGHTA and FQGNSA. In the source study's methods: Estimation of nucleated cell counts relied on the amplification of reference gene primers. Data came from immunoSEQ multiplex PCR; TCRdb stores just in-frame clones and leaves some out. From that table come the V and J calls and clone size; the DNA was used to work out D and trimming. This sample yields approximately 120,000 clones, of which 80% to 90% are seen a single time; about a fifth belongs to the top ten. The receptor's source is a human donor with acute or convalescent COVID-19. The donor label of this sample is uncertain. The chain combines TRBV7-2 with TRBJ1-3, with TRBD1 identical over 7 bases. Sequencing was performed on peripheral blood. In DNA, the CDR3 is TGTGCCAGCAGCCCAGGGGGAGGCTCTGGAAACACCATATATTTT. Amino acids: CASSPGGGSGNTIYF.